This TCR beta chain was found in a study of CD8 T cells in Susac syndrome. RNA, at roughly 0.5 to 1 ug, was reverse transcribed with random hexamers. The immunoSEQ assay covered 54 Vbeta and 13 Jbeta segments for CDR3. MiXCR, run by TCRdb on the immunoSEQ multiplex PCR reads, gives a single entry per CDR3 protein. The top ten hold roughly 0.088% of the sample, which has 150,000 to 200,000 distinct CDR3 sequences, about 95% seen once. The CDR3 is made up of 15 amino acids. V was trimmed by 6 bases and J by 0 bases, leaving 14 bases between them. Germline values: CDR1 SGHRS, CDR2 YFSETQ. This clonotype was obtained from a human donor with multiple sclerosis. Sequencing was done on a sample of CD4+ T cells from PBMCs. The V and J genes are TRBV5-1 and TRBJ2-3; D is ambiguous. CDR3 sequence: CASTLGSSSTDTQYF. The CDR3 coding sequence is TGCGCCAGCACCCTAGGCAGTTCTAGCACAGATACGCAGTATTTT.